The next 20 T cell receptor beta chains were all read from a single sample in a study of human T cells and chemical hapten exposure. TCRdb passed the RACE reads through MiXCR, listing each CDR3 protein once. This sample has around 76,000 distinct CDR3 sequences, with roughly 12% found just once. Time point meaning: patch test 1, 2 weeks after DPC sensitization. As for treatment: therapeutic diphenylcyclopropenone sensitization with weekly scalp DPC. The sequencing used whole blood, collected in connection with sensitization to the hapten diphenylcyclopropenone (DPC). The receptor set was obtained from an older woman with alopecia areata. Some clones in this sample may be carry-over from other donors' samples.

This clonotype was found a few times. The CDR3 region is CASSESGSQAVYGYTF. In DNA form, the CDR3 reads TGTGCCAGCAGTGAATCGGGATCCCAGGCAGTTTATGGCTACACCTTC. The chain has TRBV25-1 and TRBJ1-2, with D unresolved. This CDR3 contains 16 residues. Germline V gene lookup returns CDR1 MGHDK and CDR2 SYGVNS. The V gene lost 1 base and the J gene lost 5 bases, with 17 bases spanning the gap.

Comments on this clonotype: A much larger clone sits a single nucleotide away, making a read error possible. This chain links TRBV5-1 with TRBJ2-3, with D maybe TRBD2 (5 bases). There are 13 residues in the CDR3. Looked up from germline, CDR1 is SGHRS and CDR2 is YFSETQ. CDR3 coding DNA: TGCGTCAGCAGCACCCTAGCAGGAGATACGCAGTATTTT. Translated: CVSSTLAGDTQYF. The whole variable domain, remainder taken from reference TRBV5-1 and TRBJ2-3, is KAGVTQTPRYLIKTRGQQVTLSCSPISGHRSVSWYQQTPGQGLQFLFEYFSETQRNKGNFPGRFSGRQFSNSRSEMNVSTLELGDSALYLCVSSTLAGDTQYFGPGTRLTVL.

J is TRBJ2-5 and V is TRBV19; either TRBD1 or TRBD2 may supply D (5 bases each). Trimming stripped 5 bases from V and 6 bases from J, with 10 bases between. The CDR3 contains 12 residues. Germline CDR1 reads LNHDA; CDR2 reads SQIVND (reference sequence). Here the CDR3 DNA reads TGTGCCAGTAGTCCAGGGAGACAGACCCAGTACTTC. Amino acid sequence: CASSPGRQTQYF.

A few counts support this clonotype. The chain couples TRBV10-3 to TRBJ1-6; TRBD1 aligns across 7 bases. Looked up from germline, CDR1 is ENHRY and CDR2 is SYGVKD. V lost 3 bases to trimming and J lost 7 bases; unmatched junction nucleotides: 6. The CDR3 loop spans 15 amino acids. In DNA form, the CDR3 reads TGTGCCATCAGTGAAGGCACAGGGGTGAATTCACCCCTCCACTTT. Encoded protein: CAISEGTGVNSPLHF.

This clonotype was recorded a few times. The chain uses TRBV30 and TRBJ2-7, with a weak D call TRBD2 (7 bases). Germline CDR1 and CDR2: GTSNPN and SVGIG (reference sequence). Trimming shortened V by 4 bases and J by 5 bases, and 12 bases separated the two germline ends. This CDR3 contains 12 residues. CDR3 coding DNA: TGTGCCTGGACATCGGGGGGCCACGAGCAGTACTTC. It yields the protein CAWTSGGHEQYF.

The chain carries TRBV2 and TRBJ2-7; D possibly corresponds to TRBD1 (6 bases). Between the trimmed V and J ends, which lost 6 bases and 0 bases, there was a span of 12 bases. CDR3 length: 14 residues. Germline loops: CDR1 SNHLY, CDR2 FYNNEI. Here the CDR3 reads CASRQQGPSYEQYF. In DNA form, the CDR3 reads TGTGCCAGCAGGCAACAGGGTCCCTCCTACGAGCAGTACTTC.

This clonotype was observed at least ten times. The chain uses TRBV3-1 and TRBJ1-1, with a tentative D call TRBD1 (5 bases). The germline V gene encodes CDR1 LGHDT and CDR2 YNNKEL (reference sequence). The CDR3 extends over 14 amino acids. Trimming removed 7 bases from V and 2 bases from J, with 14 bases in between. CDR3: CASTEEQGNTEAFF. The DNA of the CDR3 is TGTGCCAGCACCGAAGAGCAGGGAAACACTGAAGCTTTCTTT.

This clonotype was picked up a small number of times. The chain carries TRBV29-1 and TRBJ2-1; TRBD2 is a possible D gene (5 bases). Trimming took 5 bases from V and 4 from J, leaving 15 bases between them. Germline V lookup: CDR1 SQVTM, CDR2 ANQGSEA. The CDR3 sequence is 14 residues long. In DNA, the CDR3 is TGCAGCGTTCTGCCCCAGAGCGGATACAATGAGCAGTTCTTC. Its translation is CSVLPQSGYNEQFF.

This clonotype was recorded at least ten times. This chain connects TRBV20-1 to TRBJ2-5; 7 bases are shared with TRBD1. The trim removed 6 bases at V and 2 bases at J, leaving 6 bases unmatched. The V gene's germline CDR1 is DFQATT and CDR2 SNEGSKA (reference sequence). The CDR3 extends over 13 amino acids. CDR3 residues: CSAPRTGQETQYF. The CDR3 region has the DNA TGCAGTGCCCCGAGGACAGGACAAGAGACCCAGTACTTC.

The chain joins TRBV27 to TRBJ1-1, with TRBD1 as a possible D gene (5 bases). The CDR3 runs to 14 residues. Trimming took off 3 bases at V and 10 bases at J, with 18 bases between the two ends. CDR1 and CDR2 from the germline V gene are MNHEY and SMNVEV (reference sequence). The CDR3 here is CASSLGRVNSLAFF. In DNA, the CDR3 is TGTGCCAGCAGTTTGGGCAGGGTGAACTCGCTAGCTTTCTTT.

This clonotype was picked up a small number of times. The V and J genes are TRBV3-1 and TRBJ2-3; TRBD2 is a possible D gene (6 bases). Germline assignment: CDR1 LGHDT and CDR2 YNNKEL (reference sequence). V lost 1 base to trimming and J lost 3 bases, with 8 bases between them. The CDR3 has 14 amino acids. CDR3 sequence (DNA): TGTGCCAGCAGCCAAGTTGCGGGGACAGATACGCAGTATTTT. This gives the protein CASSQVAGTDTQYF.

In nucleotides, the CDR3 is TGTGCCAGCAGCTCTACAGGGTCCTATATGACGGGGATGTTTTTT. Translating gives CASSSTGSYMTGMFF. The chain links TRBV7-2 to TRBJ1-4; D perhaps matches TRBD1 (6 bases). The CDR3 sequence is 15 residues long. Germline CDR1 SGHTA, CDR2 FQGNSA. V was trimmed by 4 bases and J by 15 bases, leaving 24 bases between them.

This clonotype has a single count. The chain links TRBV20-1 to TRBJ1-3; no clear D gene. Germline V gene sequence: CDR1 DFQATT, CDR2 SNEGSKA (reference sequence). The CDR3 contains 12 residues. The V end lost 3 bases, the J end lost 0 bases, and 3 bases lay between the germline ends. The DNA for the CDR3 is TGCAGTGCTAGCCCCTCTGGAAACACCATATATTTT. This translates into CSASPSGNTIYF.

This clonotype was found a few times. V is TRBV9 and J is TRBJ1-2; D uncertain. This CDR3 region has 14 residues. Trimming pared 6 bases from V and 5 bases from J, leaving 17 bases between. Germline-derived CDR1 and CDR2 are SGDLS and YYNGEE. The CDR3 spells CASNSDGRVYGYTF. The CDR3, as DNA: TGTGCCAGCAATTCTGACGGGAGGGTGTATGGCTACACCTTC.

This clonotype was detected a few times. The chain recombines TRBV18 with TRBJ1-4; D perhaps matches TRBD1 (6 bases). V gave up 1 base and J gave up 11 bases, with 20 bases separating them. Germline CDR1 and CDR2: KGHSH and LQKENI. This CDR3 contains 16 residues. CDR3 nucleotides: TGTGCCAGCTCACCACTCGGAGGAGCGAGGGGGGAGAAACTGTTTTTT. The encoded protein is CASSPLGGARGEKLFF.

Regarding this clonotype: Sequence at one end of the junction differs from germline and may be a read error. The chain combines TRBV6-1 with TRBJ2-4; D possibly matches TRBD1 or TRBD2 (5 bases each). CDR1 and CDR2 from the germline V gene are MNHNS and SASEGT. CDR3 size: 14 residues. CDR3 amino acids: CASRNHGARNIQYF. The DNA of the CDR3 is TGTGCCAGCAGAAATCACGGGGCCAGAAACATTCAGTACTTC.

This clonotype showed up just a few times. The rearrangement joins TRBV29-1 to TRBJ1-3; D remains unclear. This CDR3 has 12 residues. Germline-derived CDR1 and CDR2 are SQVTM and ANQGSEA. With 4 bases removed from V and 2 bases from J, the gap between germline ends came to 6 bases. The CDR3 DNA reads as TGCAGCGTTGTGGGAACTGGAAACACCATATATTTT. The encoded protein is CSVVGTGNTIYF.

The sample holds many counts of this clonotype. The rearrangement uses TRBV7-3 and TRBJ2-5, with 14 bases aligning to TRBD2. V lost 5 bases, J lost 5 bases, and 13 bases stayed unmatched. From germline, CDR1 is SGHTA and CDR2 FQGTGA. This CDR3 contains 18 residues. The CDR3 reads CASSPGRTSGGPEETQYF. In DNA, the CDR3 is TGTGCCAGCAGCCCGGGCAGGACTAGCGGGGGGCCGGAGGAGACCCAGTACTTC.

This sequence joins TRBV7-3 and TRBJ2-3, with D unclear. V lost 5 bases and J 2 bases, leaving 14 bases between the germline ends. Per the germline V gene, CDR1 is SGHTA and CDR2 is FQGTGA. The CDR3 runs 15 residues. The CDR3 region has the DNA TGTGCCAGCAGCCGCGGTGGCGGATACACAGATACGCAGTATTTT. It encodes CASSRGGGYTDTQYF.

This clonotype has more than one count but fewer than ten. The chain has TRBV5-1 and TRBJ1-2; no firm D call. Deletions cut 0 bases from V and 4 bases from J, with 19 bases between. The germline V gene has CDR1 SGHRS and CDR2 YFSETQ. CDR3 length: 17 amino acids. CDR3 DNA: TGCGCCAGCAGCTTGGCCACTACACCGGACCGATCCTATGGCTACACCTTC. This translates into CASSLATTPDRSYGYTF.